The entry that follows covers one TCR beta chain sequence. Its antigen is still unknown. The germline V and J ends were trimmed by 4 bases and 0 bases, with 14 bases remaining between them. The germline CDR1 and CDR2 sequences are SGHDT and YYEEEE. The CDR3 contains 15 residues. This table comes from immunoSEQ multiplex PCR, and its TCRdb copy is limited to in-frame clones, with some not included. Among roughly 380,000 clones listed, 90% to 95% were seen once. This sample stems from a study of Ad26.COV2.S vaccination and SARS-CoV-2 variants. General study findings and limits: Ad26.COV2.S recipients had broader spike-specific TCRs (P = 0.0014). Total T cell responses were possibly underestimated by TCR breadth and depth analyses. Substantial breadth was reported for post-vaccination spike-specific CD8+ and CD4+ T cells. Non-spike TCR breadth showed similarity between vaccine and placebo recipients.

The receptor was derived from a human donor who had recovered from COVID-19. The chain recombines TRBV5-6 with TRBJ2-7; D unresolved. Here the sequenced sample was peripheral blood, taken after recovery from COVID-19. The chain's CDR3 is CASSLRTANSYEQYF. DNA for the CDR3: TGTGCCAGCAGCCTCCGGACCGCAAACTCCTACGAGCAGTACTTC.